The 29 T cell receptor beta chains listed next were all sequenced from one sample in a study of cytomegalovirus exposure and HLA in healthy donors. The primer mix had 60 Vbeta and 13 Jbeta primers. Assay: immunoSEQ multiplex PCR; the TCRdb copy retains only in-frame clones and omits some. Of 100,000 to 150,000 clones listed, 8% to 11% are singletons. The material sequenced was PBMCs. The receptors here all came from a young woman in good health and CMV-seropositive.

There are a few counts of this clone. V gene TRBV18 combines with J gene TRBJ1-4; 7 bases are a match to TRBD1. CDR1 KGHSH and CDR2 LQKENI come from the germline V gene. J lost 7 bases, V lost 3 bases, and 5 bases had no gene match. The CDR3 loop spans 14 amino acids. CDR3 loop: CASSPQGEGEKLFF. CDR3 DNA: TGTGCCAGCTCACCTCAGGGGGAAGGTGAAAAACTGTTTTTT.

The V and J genes are TRBV6-5 and TRBJ1-6, with TRBD1 as a possible D gene (6 bases). Trimming shortened V by 5 bases and J by 8 bases, and 10 bases separated the two germline ends. Germline V lookup: CDR1 MNHEY, CDR2 SVGAGI. The CDR3 runs to 13 residues. The CDR3 DNA reads TGTGCCAGCAGTCGCTACAGGGATTCACCCCTCCACTTT. The encoded protein is CASSRYRDSPLHF.

The chain recombines TRBV27 with TRBJ1-2; no reliable D call. The CDR3 contains 12 residues. V shed 8 bases and J shed 3 bases, with 10 bases lying between them. Looked up from germline, CDR1 is MNHEY and CDR2 is SMNVEV (reference sequence). CDR3 loop: CASGRTDYGYTF. In DNA form, the CDR3 reads TGTGCCAGCGGGAGGACCGACTATGGCTACACCTTC.

The gene calls are TRBV4-2 and TRBJ1-6; TRBD1 is a possible D gene (5 bases). Germline CDR1 LGHNA, CDR2 YNFKEQ. V was clipped by 0 bases and J by 7 bases, with 13 bases between them. The CDR3 covers 16 residues. The CDR3 protein is CASSQDRGAWNSPLHF. The CDR3 DNA follows: TGTGCCAGCAGCCAAGACCGCGGGGCTTGGAATTCACCCCTCCACTTT.

The CDR3 loop is CAWTPDTGWGPGNTIYF. The CDR3 DNA reads TGTGCCTGGACACCGGACACCGGTTGGGGCCCTGGAAACACCATATATTTT. The genes are TRBV30 and TRBJ1-3, with D possibly matching TRBD1 (5 bases). Germline CDR1 and CDR2: GTSNPN and SVGIG (reference sequence). Trimming shortened V by 4 bases and J by 2 bases, and 21 bases separated the two germline ends. There are 17 residues in the CDR3.

This clone was seen a handful of times. The chain combines TRBV6-5 with TRBJ1-5, with 7 nucleotides matching TRBD1. V shed 5 bases, J shed 6 bases, and the junction held 7 bases outside the gene matches. The CDR3 is 14 residues long. Germline-derived CDR1 and CDR2 are MNHEY and SVGAGI. The CDR3 DNA is TGTGCCAGCAGTACAGGACAGGTTGTTCAGCCCCAGCATTTT. Its protein is CASSTGQVVQPQHF.

The rearrangement uses TRBV29-1 and TRBJ1-5; D call uncertain. The V and J ends lost 7 bases and 1 base respectively, with 14 bases between them. CDR1 SQVTM and CDR2 ANQGSEA come from the germline V gene. The CDR3 contains 14 residues. In nucleotides, the CDR3 is TGCAGCGCTGTACTCCCGGGGAGCAATCAGCCCCAGCATTTT. This encodes CSAVLPGSNQPQHF.

The V gene is TRBV28, the J gene TRBJ2-7, with 10 positions matching TRBD1. V shed 6 bases, J shed 6 bases, and the junction held 11 bases outside the gene matches. The CDR3 has 15 residues. Germline CDR1 reads MDHEN; CDR2 reads SYDVKM. This CDR3 is CASRVTGGGRGEQYF. DNA of the CDR3: TGTGCCAGCAGGGTGACAGGGGGCGGGCGAGGCGAGCAGTACTTC.

V and J are TRBV2 and TRBJ1-2; D is perhaps TRBD1 (6 bases). CDR1 is SNHLY, CDR2 FYNNEI, per germline. V lost 4 bases, J lost 8 bases, and 20 bases lay in between. The CDR3 spans 15 residues. CDR3 DNA sequence: TGTGCCAGCAGTGGAAGCAGGGGTGAGGGGGTAGGCTACACCTTC. Its translation: CASSGSRGEGVGYTF.

The rearrangement links TRBV5-1 to TRBJ2-7; D remains unclear. The ends were cut back, 0 bases at V and 0 bases at J, with 13 bases in the middle. Germline loops: CDR1 SGHRS, CDR2 YFSETQ. The CDR3 has 16 residues. Here the CDR3 DNA reads TGCGCCAGCAGCTTGGCGGCGGCGGAAAGCTCCTACGAGCAGTACTTC. Protein sequence: CASSLAAAESSYEQYF.

The chain has TRBV6-6 and TRBJ2-7; D might be TRBD1 (6 bases). Germline V lookup: CDR1 MNHNY, CDR2 SVGAGI (reference sequence). V lost 4 bases, J lost 3 bases, and 16 bases lay in between. There are 15 residues in the CDR3. The CDR3 loop is CASSLGQLSGYEQYF. DNA of the CDR3: TGTGCCAGCAGTTTAGGACAGCTGAGCGGCTACGAGCAGTACTTC.

There are a few counts of this clone. This chain joins TRBV5-6 and TRBJ2-1, with D possibly matching TRBD2 (6 bases). The CDR3 is 15 amino acids. Per germline, CDR1 SGHDT and CDR2 YYEEEE. Between the trimmed V and J ends, which lost 0 bases and 7 bases, there was a span of 14 bases. The CDR3 is CASSLGRASSNEQFF. In nucleotides, the CDR3 is TGTGCCAGCAGCTTGGGGAGGGCTAGCTCTAATGAGCAGTTCTTC. Drawing the rest from reference TRBV5-6 and TRBJ2-1, the complete variable domain is DAGVTQSPTHLIKTRGQQVTLRCSPKSGHDTVSWYQQALGQGPQFIFQYYEEEERQRGNFPDRFSGHQFPNYSSELNVNALLLGDSALYLCASSLGRASSNEQFFGPGTRLTVL.

As for this clone: The junction does not match germline at one end; this may be a read error. The chain combines TRBV7-2 with TRBJ1-2, with 8 bases fitting TRBD1. This CDR3 spans 15 amino acids. In germline, CDR1 is SGHTA, CDR2 FQGNSA. The CDR3 bases are TGTGCCAGCAGCCCTCGACAGGGGAGTTCCGGCCTGCCTTCCTTC. Protein product: CASSPRQGSSGLPSF.

This clone was observed a handful of times. The chain links TRBV14 to TRBJ2-1; TRBD2 aligns across 15 bases. J gave up 0 bases and V 4 bases, and 7 bases lay outside the gene matches. The germline V gene has CDR1 SGHDN and CDR2 FVKESK. This CDR3 has 19 amino acids. CDR3 region: CASSRGTSGRIPSYNEQFF. The CDR3 DNA reads as TGTGCCAGCAGCCGAGGGACTAGCGGGAGGATCCCCTCCTACAATGAGCAGTTCTTC.

This clone has a count of ten or more. This chain connects TRBV4-2 to TRBJ2-2; D is uncertain. This CDR3 has 15 amino acids. Germline V gene sequence: CDR1 LGHNA, CDR2 YNFKEQ. Trimming removed 4 bases from V and 2 bases from J, with 11 bases in between. This CDR3 is CASSPAWANTGELFF. The CDR3 bases are TGTGCCAGCAGCCCAGCCTGGGCAAACACCGGGGAGCTGTTTTTT.

This CDR3 reads CASSPSTGTYEQYF. DNA of the CDR3: TGTGCCAGCAGCCCATCGACCGGGACCTACGAGCAGTACTTC. This chain connects TRBV7-9 to TRBJ2-7; a weak D match, TRBD2 (5 bases). The CDR3 totals 14 residues. V lost 5 bases and J 2 bases, leaving 13 bases between the germline ends. Per germline, CDR1 SEHNR and CDR2 FQNEAQ (reference sequence).

This clone came up a few times. The chain has TRBV27 and TRBJ1-2; 7 positions agree with TRBD1. V dropped 6 bases and J dropped 6; count of bases not matched to a gene: 10. Per germline, CDR1 MNHEY and CDR2 SMNVEV (reference sequence). The CDR3 length is 14 residues. In DNA, the CDR3 is TGTGCCAGCAGAGCCTGGGACAGCATCAATGGCTACACCTTC. Its protein product is CASRAWDSINGYTF.

The genes are TRBV2 and TRBJ1-2; 9 positions match TRBD1. CDR3 size: 14 residues. V shed 4 bases and J 4 bases; nucleotides not matched to a gene: 4. Germline loops: CDR1 SNHLY, CDR2 FYNNEI. The CDR3 is CASSADRGFYGYTF. Here the CDR3 DNA reads TGTGCCAGCAGTGCAGACAGGGGGTTCTATGGCTACACCTTC.

This rearrangement joins TRBV20-1 to TRBJ2-1; D is unclear. The CDR3 is 11 amino acids. V was shortened by 6 bases and J by 8 bases, with 11 bases between the two germline ends. The germline V gene encodes CDR1 DFQATT and CDR2 SNEGSKA (reference sequence). CDR3 amino acids: CSAQIDYEQFF. The CDR3 bases are TGCAGTGCCCAAATAGACTATGAGCAGTTCTTC.

This sequence joins TRBV5-1 and TRBJ2-3; D is perhaps TRBD1 (6 bases). The CDR3 loop spans 15 amino acids. CDR1 is SGHRS and CDR2 is YFSETQ in the germline V gene. Trimming pared 0 bases from V and 2 bases from J, leaving 10 bases between. CDR3 sequence: CASSLVAGATDTQYF. CDR3 sequence (DNA): TGCGCCAGCAGCTTGGTGGCAGGGGCCACAGATACGCAGTATTTT.

This clone was picked up a small number of times. J is TRBJ2-7 and V is TRBV6-1, with TRBD1 matching 9 bases. The germline V gene encodes CDR1 MNHNS and CDR2 SASEGT. Germline trimming cut 2 bases from V and 3 bases from J; bases unmatched to any gene: 5. The CDR3 is made up of 15 amino acids. CDR3: CASSEIQDRGYEQYF. As DNA, the CDR3 is TGTGCCAGCAGTGAAATCCAGGACAGGGGCTACGAGCAGTACTTC.

This clone was observed a few times. CDR3 region: CASSGTEVSYEQYF. The CDR3 nucleotides are TGTGCCAGCAGTGGGACGGAGGTCTCCTACGAGCAGTACTTC. The chain uses TRBV2 and TRBJ2-7, with D perhaps TRBD2 (5 bases). CDR1 SNHLY and CDR2 FYNNEI come from the germline V gene. CDR3 length: 14 amino acids. V shed 4 bases and J shed 0 bases, with 10 bases lying between them.

This clone came up a few times. The chain recombines TRBV7-8 with TRBJ2-7, with 12 bases fitting TRBD2. The CDR3 covers 15 residues. Trimming at V came to 1 base and at J to 6 bases, leaving 4 bases not matched to a gene. Germline V lookup: CDR1 SGHVS, CDR2 FQNEAQ. CDR3 in amino acids: CASSLGASGRGEQYF. The DNA for the CDR3 is TGTGCCAGCAGCTTAGGTGCTAGCGGGAGGGGCGAGCAGTACTTC.

V and J are TRBV19 and TRBJ2-1; 8 bases are a match to TRBD2. Per the germline V gene, CDR1 is LNHDA and CDR2 is SQIVND (reference sequence). V shed 5 bases, J shed 6 bases, and the junction held 12 bases outside the gene matches. This CDR3 region has 16 residues. CDR3 DNA: TGTGCCAGTAGTGAGGCCGGGGGGGTTAAAGGCAATGAGCAGTTCTTC. Translating it yields CASSEAGGVKGNEQFF.

This clone was detected only a few times. This rearrangement joins TRBV7-3 to TRBJ2-1; TRBD2 agrees at 10 bases. The CDR3 runs 15 residues. Per the germline V gene, CDR1 is SGHTA and CDR2 is FQGTGA. Unmatched junction bases numbered 5, after V lost 5 bases and J lost 4 bases. The CDR3 coding sequence is TGTGCCAGCAGCCAGACTAGCGGGCTTTACAATGAGCAGTTCTTC. It specifies CASSQTSGLYNEQFF.

In regard to this clone: Germline is not matched at one junction end, which may reflect a read error. This chain links TRBV30 with TRBJ2-7; TRBD2 is a possible D gene (6 bases). This CDR3 is built from 12 residues. Germline CDR1 GTSNPN, CDR2 SVGIG (reference sequence). CDR3 DNA sequence: TGTGCCTGGAGTCGGCAGGACTACGAGCCGTACTTC. Its protein product is CAWSRQDYEPYF.

The V call is TRBV7-3, the J call TRBJ2-3; tentative D call: TRBD2 (7 bases). The CDR3 is 11 residues long. V dropped 4 bases and J dropped 10 bases, with 9 bases sitting between them. Germline V gene lookup returns CDR1 SGHTA and CDR2 FQGTGA. CDR3 loop: CASSSGGPQYF. The CDR3 bases are TGTGCCAGCAGCTCCGGGGGGCCGCAGTATTTT.

This clone was recorded a few times. The same CDR3 can be traced to other DNA sequences in this sample. V usage is TRBV27 and J usage is TRBJ2-1; 9 bases fit TRBD1. CDR3 size: 15 residues. Trimming took 2 bases from V and 4 from J; bases not matched to a gene: 3. Germline CDR1 is MNHEY and CDR2 is SMNVEV (reference sequence). CDR3: CASSLGGQGYNEQFF. The CDR3 nucleotides read TGTGCCAGCAGTTTAGGTGGACAGGGGTACAATGAGCAGTTCTTC.

This clone was found a few times. V usage is TRBV7-6 and J usage is TRBJ2-3; the D gene is possibly TRBD2 (6 bases). The germline V gene has CDR1 SGHVS and CDR2 FNYEAQ. The CDR3 is 14 residues long. V was pared by 5 bases and J by 2 bases, with 11 bases between. The CDR3 loop reads CASSQGLSTDTQYF. In DNA form, the CDR3 reads TGTGCCAGCAGCCAGGGACTCTCCACAGATACGCAGTATTTT.